Listed below are T cell receptor beta chains from one sample, sequenced in a study of response to subunit inactivated influenza vaccine. TCRdb redid the calling of the RT-PCR reads with MiXCR, one entry per CDR3 protein. The repertoire holds a few hundred thousand distinct CDR3 sequences, with around a fifth as singletons. Sample: PBMCs from blood, taken about 20 months after vaccination. Receptors were obtained from a man aged 45 to 70 who received an inactivated influenza vaccine. Each CDR3 is given with its conserved first and last residue. Fields, in order: CDR3 length, J gene, D gene, V gene, clone size, CDR3 protein, CDR3 DNA. The D gene is left open where the match is weak. Only part of the rows carry a size: once, few, many, or a class if the clone is expanded.

CDR3 length: 16; J gene: TRBJ2-5; D gene: -; V gene: TRBV4-2; clone size: -; CDR3 protein: CASSQDWAGRQETQYF; CDR3 DNA: TGTGCCAGCAGCCAAGATTGGGCAGGGAGACAGGAGACCCAGTACTTC
CDR3 length: 14; J gene: TRBJ1-6; D gene: TRBD1; V gene: TRBV30; clone size: many; CDR3 protein: CAWRKDRVYSPLHF; CDR3 DNA: TGTGCCTGGAGAAAGGACAGGGTATATTCACCCCTCCACTTT
CDR3 length: 15; J gene: TRBJ2-1; D gene: TRBD1; V gene: TRBV20-1; clone size: few; CDR3 protein: CSARPTGKSYNEQFF; CDR3 DNA: TGCAGTGCTAGACCGACAGGGAAGTCCTACAATGAGCAGTTCTTC
CDR3 length: 15; J gene: TRBJ2-3; D gene: TRBD2; V gene: TRBV12-3/TRBV12-4; clone size: -; CDR3 protein: CASTKRGAGGFPKYF; CDR3 DNA: TGTGCCAGCACTAAACGAGGAGCGGGAGGATTCCCAAAGTATTTT
CDR3 length: 15; J gene: TRBJ2-3; D gene: -; V gene: TRBV20-1; clone size: -; CDR3 protein: CSASWQGMMADTQYF; CDR3 DNA: TGCAGTGCTAGTTGGCAGGGAATGATGGCAGATACGCAGTATTTT
CDR3 length: 12; J gene: TRBJ1-1; D gene: TRBD1; V gene: TRBV5-1; clone size: many; CDR3 protein: CASSGDSPIPFF; CDR3 DNA: TGCGCCAGCAGCGGGGACAGTCCGATCCCTTTCTTT
CDR3 length: 13; J gene: TRBJ2-5; D gene: TRBD1; V gene: TRBV12-3/TRBV12-4; clone size: -; CDR3 protein: CASRRDSEETQYF; CDR3 DNA: TGTGCCAGCAGACGGGACAGCGAAGAGACCCAGTACTTC
CDR3 length: 17; J gene: TRBJ1-5; D gene: -; V gene: TRBV20-1; clone size: -; CDR3 protein: CSASRRKQGPSNQPQHF; CDR3 DNA: TGCAGTGCTTCTCGACGAAAACAGGGACCTAGCAATCAGCCCCAGCATTTT
CDR3 length: 13; J gene: TRBJ1-5; D gene: -; V gene: TRBV12-3/TRBV12-4; clone size: few; CDR3 protein: CASSLVQGQPQHF; CDR3 DNA: TGTGCCAGCAGTTTAGTCCAGGGCCAGCCCCAGCATTTT
CDR3 length: 16; J gene: TRBJ1-1; D gene: TRBD1; V gene: TRBV18; clone size: -; CDR3 protein: CASSPTGGGLNTEAFF; CDR3 DNA: TGTGCCAGCTCACCGACAGGGGGCGGACTGAACACTGAAGCTTTCTTT